A selection of T cell receptor beta chains follows, all from one sample in a study of blood T cell repertoires in COVID-19. Produced via immunoSEQ multiplex PCR; TCRdb's table is partial and in-frame only. The table has hundreds of thousands of clones, roughly 88% seen once. Sequenced sample: PBMCs or T cells enriched from blood (not recorded which). These receptor sequences come from a man younger than 40 who had recovered from COVID-19. Both conserved end residues are part of each CDR3. The D gene is left open where the match is weak. Clone size is not always given. Where it is, it says once, few, many or a class for expanded clones.

j_call: TRBJ2-2; clone_size: .; d_call: .; v_call: TRBV7-9; cdr3_aa: CASSPGHSTGELFF; cdr3_nt: TGTGCCAGCAGCCCTGGACACAGCACCGGGGAGCTGTTTTTT
j_call: TRBJ1-2; clone_size: .; d_call: .; v_call: TRBV19; cdr3_aa: CASSVSSFYGYTF; cdr3_nt: TGTGCCAGTAGTGTCTCTTCTTTCTATGGCTACACCTTC
j_call: TRBJ2-2; clone_size: few; d_call: TRBD2; v_call: TRBV9; cdr3_aa: CASSLGLAGTGELFF; cdr3_nt: TGTGCCAGCAGCTTGGGACTAGCGGGAACCGGGGAGCTGTTTTTT
j_call: TRBJ2-3; clone_size: .; d_call: .; v_call: TRBV30; cdr3_aa: CAPDGDPTDTQYF; cdr3_nt: TGTGCCCCTGACGGGGATCCCACAGATACGCAGTATTTT
j_call: TRBJ1-3; clone_size: .; d_call: TRBD1; v_call: TRBV19; cdr3_aa: CASTRQGTGSGNTIYF; cdr3_nt: TGTGCCAGTACCAGACAGGGGACAGGCTCTGGAAACACCATATATTTT
j_call: TRBJ2-7; clone_size: .; d_call: TRBD1; v_call: TRBV6-5; cdr3_aa: CASRDRAYEQYF; cdr3_nt: TGTGCCAGTAGGGACAGGGCCTACGAGCAGTACTTC
j_call: TRBJ2-7; clone_size: .; d_call: TRBD1; v_call: TRBV13; cdr3_aa: CASSPGQGTYEQYF; cdr3_nt: TGTGCCAGCAGCCCTGGACAGGGTACGTACGAGCAGTACTTC
j_call: TRBJ1-5; clone_size: .; d_call: TRBD1; v_call: TRBV5-6; cdr3_aa: CASSDNRGSNQPQHF; cdr3_nt: TGTGCCAGCAGCGATAACAGGGGTAGCAATCAGCCCCAGCATTTT
j_call: TRBJ1-2; clone_size: .; d_call: .; v_call: TRBV27; cdr3_aa: CASSFSGLYGYTF; cdr3_nt: TGTGCCAGCAGTTTTTCGGGACTCTATGGCTACACCTTC
j_call: TRBJ2-1; clone_size: once; d_call: TRBD1; v_call: TRBV9; cdr3_aa: CASSGGTGVGEQFF; cdr3_nt: TGTGCCAGCAGCGGCGGGACAGGGGTTGGTGAGCAGTTCTTC
j_call: TRBJ2-1; clone_size: once; d_call: TRBD2; v_call: TRBV6-4; cdr3_aa: CASAPSSGGYNEQFF; cdr3_nt: TGTGCCAGCGCCCCTTCTAGCGGGGGCTACAATGAGCAGTTCTTC